A selection of T cell receptor beta chains follows, all from one sample in a study of cytomegalovirus exposure and HLA in healthy donors. Only in-frame clones appear in the TCRdb table, and some are missing; sequencing was by immunoSEQ multiplex PCR. Of 120,000 or so clones in the sample, about 66% were seen once. Material: PBMCs. The receptors originated from a man aged 25 to 45 in good health and CMV-seropositive. CDR3s include the opening cysteine and the closing phenylalanine or tryptophan. D genes are given only for firm matches. Some rows mark clone size as missing; the rest say once, few, many or name a class of expanded clone.

clone_size | j_call | v_call | d_call | cdr3_aa | cdr3_nt
- | TRBJ2-7 | TRBV18 | - | CASSQRAKRASYEQYF | TGTGCCAGCTCACAAAGAGCTAAGCGGGCCTCCTACGAGCAGTACTTC
few | TRBJ1-1 | TRBV6-1 | - | CASTTMTAMGTEAFF | TGTGCCAGCACTACCATGACAGCCATGGGCACTGAAGCTTTCTTT
few | TRBJ2-7 | TRBV7-9 | - | CASSLAGLTSYEQYF | TGTGCCAGCAGCTTAGCGGGCTTAACCTCCTACGAGCAGTACTTC
- | TRBJ2-5 | TRBV10-3 | TRBD2 | CAISESNGLAGVSQYF | TGTGCCATCAGTGAGTCAAACGGACTAGCGGGAGTGTCCCAGTACTTC
- | TRBJ1-5 | TRBV6-1 | TRBD1 | CASSPDRGSNQPQHF | TGTGCCAGCAGCCCGGACAGGGGAAGCAATCAGCCCCAGCATTTT
- | TRBJ2-3 | TRBV28 | TRBD2 | CASSSGLAGPTDTQYF | TGTGCCAGCAGTTCGGGACTAGCGGGACCCACAGATACGCAGTATTTT
once | TRBJ1-6 | TRBV2 | - | CASSSRGYYNSPLHF | TGTGCCAGCAGCAGCCGAGGGTATTATAATTCACCCCTCCACTTT
- | TRBJ1-2 | TRBV27 | - | CASTPMGGGRGGYTF | TGTGCCAGCACCCCGATGGGAGGGGGTCGGGGTGGCTACACCTTC
few | TRBJ2-1 | TRBV5-1 | TRBD2 | CASSSLAEGYNEQFF | TGCGCCAGCAGCTCACTAGCGGAGGGTTATAATGAGCAGTTCTTC
- | TRBJ1-1 | TRBV5-1 | - | CASSFYPGRGTEAFF | TGCGCCAGCAGCTTCTATCCGGGGAGGGGCACTGAAGCTTTCTTT
few | TRBJ1-5 | TRBV28 | TRBD1 | CASSGDRWGYSNQPQHF | TGTGCCAGCAGTGGGGACAGGTGGGGATATAGCAATCAGCCCCAGCATTTT
- | TRBJ1-2 | TRBV29-1 | TRBD1 | CSVETLVGQGQTLSYGYTF | TGCAGCGTTGAGACGCTAGTAGGACAGGGCCAAACGTTAAGCTATGGCTACACCTTC
- | TRBJ1-1 | TRBV27 | TRBD1 | CASRRQGNTEAFF | TGTGCCAGCAGGAGACAGGGGAACACTGAAGCTTTCTTT
- | TRBJ2-7 | TRBV7-3 | - | CASSTLASEQYF | TGTGCCAGCAGCACCCTCGCTAGCGAGCAGTACTTC
- | TRBJ1-5 | TRBV15 | TRBD1 | CATSGDRGRNQPQHF | TGTGCCACCAGCGGAGACAGGGGTCGCAATCAGCCCCAGCATTTT
- | TRBJ2-7 | TRBV11-3 | TRBD2 | CASSLSTSGTYEQYF | TGTGCCAGCAGCTTATCTACTAGCGGAACCTACGAGCAGTACTTC
few | TRBJ1-2 | TRBV5-7 | TRBD1 | CASSLVDRGRGYTF | TGTGCCAGCAGCTTGGTGGACAGGGGGCGCGGCTACACCTTC
- | TRBJ2-5 | TRBV13 | - | CASSQRGGGQETQYF | TGTGCCAGCAGCCAAAGGGGTGGTGGTCAAGAGACCCAGTACTTC
- | TRBJ1-2 | TRBV27 | - | CASSLYPTGNYGYTF | TGTGCCAGCAGTTTATATCCAACAGGGAACTATGGCTACACCTTC
- | TRBJ2-7 | TRBV7-8 | - | CASSFDRLEQYF | TGTGCCAGCAGCTTCGACAGGCTCGAGCAGTACTTC
- | TRBJ2-5 | TRBV7-2 | - | CASSLNRDQETQYF | TGTGCCAGCAGCTTAAACAGGGACCAAGAGACCCAGTACTTC
- | TRBJ2-3 | TRBV9 | - | CASSSGSTDTQYF | TGTGCCAGCAGCTCAGGGAGCACAGATACGCAGTATTTT
- | TRBJ2-5 | TRBV25-1 | TRBD1 | CASSDNRGQRETQYF | TGTGCCAGCAGTGACAACAGGGGGCAAAGAGAGACCCAGTACTTC
- | TRBJ2-5 | TRBV15 | - | CATSRDSPSHQETQYF | TGTGCCACCAGCAGAGATTCCCCCTCCCACCAAGAGACCCAGTACTTC
- | TRBJ2-3 | TRBV9 | - | CASSVDDGRRTDTQYF | TGTGCCAGCAGCGTAGATGACGGGAGAAGAACAGATACGCAGTATTTT
- | TRBJ2-1 | TRBV10-3 | TRBD1 | CATQDRGDNEQFF | TGTGCCACCCAGGACAGGGGAGACAATGAGCAGTTCTTC
few | TRBJ2-5 | TRBV5-1 | TRBD2 | CASSLAGGGEETQYF | TGCGCCAGCAGCTTGGCGGGAGGGGGGGAAGAGACCCAGTACTTC